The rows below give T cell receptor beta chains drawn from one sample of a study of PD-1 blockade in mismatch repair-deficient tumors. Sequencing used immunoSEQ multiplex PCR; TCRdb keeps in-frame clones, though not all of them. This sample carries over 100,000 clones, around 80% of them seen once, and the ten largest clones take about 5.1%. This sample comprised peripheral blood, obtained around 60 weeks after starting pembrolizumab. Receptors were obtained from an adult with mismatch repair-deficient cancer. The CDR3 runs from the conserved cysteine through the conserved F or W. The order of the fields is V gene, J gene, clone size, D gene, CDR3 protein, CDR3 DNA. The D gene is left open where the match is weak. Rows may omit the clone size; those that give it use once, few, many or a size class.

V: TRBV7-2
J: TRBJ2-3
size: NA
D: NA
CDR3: CASSLVATELGTQYF
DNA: TGTGCCAGCAGCTTAGTGGCGACTGAGCTCGGTACGCAGTATTTT

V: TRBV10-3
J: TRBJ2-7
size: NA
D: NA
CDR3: CAISESQGSEQYF
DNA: TGTGCCATCAGTGAGTCCCAGGGTAGTGAGCAGTACTTC

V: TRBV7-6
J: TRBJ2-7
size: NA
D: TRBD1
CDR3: CASSPESGTGGFYEQYF
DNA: TGTGCCAGCAGCCCAGAGTCCGGGACAGGGGGCTTTTACGAGCAGTACTTC

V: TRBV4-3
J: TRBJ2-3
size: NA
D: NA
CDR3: CASSQAGLGTDTQYF
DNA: TGCGCCAGCAGCCAGGCGGGGCTGGGCACAGATACGCAGTATTTT

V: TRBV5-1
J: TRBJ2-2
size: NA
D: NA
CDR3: CASSLKEEALTGELFF
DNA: TGCGCCAGCAGCCTGAAGGAGGAGGCTCTCACCGGGGAGCTGTTTTTT

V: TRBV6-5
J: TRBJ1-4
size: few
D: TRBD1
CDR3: CASGTAPWSFGKLFF
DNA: TGTGCCAGCGGGACAGCTCCGTGGAGCTTTGGCAAACTGTTTTTT

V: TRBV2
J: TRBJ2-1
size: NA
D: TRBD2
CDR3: CASGTSGSGEQFF
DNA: TGTGCCAGCGGGACTAGCGGGAGTGGTGAGCAGTTCTTC

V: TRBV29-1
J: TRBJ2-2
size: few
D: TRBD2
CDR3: CSAQISGGNTGELFF
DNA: TGCAGCGCCCAGATTAGCGGGGGGAACACCGGGGAGCTGTTTTTT

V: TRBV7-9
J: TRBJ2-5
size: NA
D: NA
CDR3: CASSLARGRGETQYF
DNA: TGTGCCAGCAGCTTAGCAAGGGGCAGAGGGGAGACCCAGTACTTC

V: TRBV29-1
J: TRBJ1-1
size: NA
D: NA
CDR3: CSVWTDPVNTEAFF
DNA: TGCAGCGTTTGGACCGATCCGGTGAACACTGAAGCTTTCTTT

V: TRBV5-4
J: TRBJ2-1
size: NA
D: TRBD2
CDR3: CASSPPLSSGIYNEQFF
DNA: TGTGCCAGCAGCCCACCCCTTTCTAGCGGGATTTACAATGAGCAGTTCTTC

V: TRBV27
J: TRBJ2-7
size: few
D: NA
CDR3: CASSLSGSYEQYF
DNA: TGTGCCAGCAGTTTATCCGGGAGCTACGAGCAGTACTTC

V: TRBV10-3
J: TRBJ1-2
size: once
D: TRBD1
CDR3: CAISEFQGEDYGYTF
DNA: TGTGCCATCAGTGAGTTCCAGGGGGAAGACTATGGCTACACCTTC

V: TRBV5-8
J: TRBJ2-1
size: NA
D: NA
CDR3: CASANGGSSYNEQFF
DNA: TGTGCCAGCGCTAACGGCGGGTCCTCCTACAATGAGCAGTTCTTC

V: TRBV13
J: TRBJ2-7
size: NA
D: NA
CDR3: CASSHSGDYEQYF
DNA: TGTGCCAGCAGTCATAGCGGAGACTACGAGCAGTACTTC

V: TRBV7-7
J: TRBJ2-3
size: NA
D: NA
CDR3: CASSDYYTDTQYF
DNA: TGTGCTAGCTCTGACTACTACACAGATACGCAGTATTTT

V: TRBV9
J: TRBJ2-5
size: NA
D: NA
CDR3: CASSAGARGAFQETQYF
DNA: TGTGCCAGCAGCGCAGGGGCCAGGGGGGCATTCCAAGAGACCCAGTACTTC

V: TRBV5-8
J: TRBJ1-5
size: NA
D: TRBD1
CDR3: CASSFQGVSNQPQHF
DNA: TGTGCCAGCAGCTTTCAGGGGGTAAGCAATCAGCCCCAGCATTTT

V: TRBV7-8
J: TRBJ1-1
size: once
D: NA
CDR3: CASSVHRDLNTEAFF
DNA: TGTGCCAGCAGCGTTCACCGGGATTTGAACACTGAAGCTTTCTTT

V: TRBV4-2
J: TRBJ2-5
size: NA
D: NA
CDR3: CASSQSLPGVQETQYF
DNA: TGTGCCAGCAGCCAATCCCTCCCGGGGGTCCAAGAGACCCAGTACTTC

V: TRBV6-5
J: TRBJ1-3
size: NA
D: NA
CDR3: CATPCEQLGNTIYF
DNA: TGTGCCACCCCATGTGAGCAGCTTGGAAACACCATATATTTT

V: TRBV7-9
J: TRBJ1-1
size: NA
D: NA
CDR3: CASSLLPPGTEAFF
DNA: TGTGCCAGCAGCTTACTCCCGCCCGGCACTGAAGCTTTCTTT

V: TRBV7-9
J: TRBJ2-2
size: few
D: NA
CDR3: CASGRTGELFF
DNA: TGTGCCAGCGGGAGGACCGGGGAGCTGTTTTTT

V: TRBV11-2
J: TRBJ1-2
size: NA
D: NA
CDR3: CASTQLYDYTF
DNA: TGTGCCAGCACCCAATTATACGACTACACCTTC

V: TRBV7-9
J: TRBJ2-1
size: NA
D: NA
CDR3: CASSLEGVSPIFQQFF
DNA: TGTGCCAGCAGCTTAGAGGGCGTTTCCCCCATTTTTCAGCAGTTCTTC

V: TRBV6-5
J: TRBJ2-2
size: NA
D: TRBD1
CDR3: CASSSKDRGRTGELFF
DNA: TGTGCCAGCAGTTCCAAAGACAGGGGTCGGACCGGGGAGCTGTTTTTT

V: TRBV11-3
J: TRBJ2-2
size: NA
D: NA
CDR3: CASSLGVGGELFF
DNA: TGTGCCAGCAGCTTAGGGGTCGGCGGGGAGCTGTTTTTT

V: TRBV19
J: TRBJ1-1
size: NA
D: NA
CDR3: CASSPGSMNTEAFF
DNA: TGTGCCAGTAGTCCGGGATCCATGAACACTGAAGCTTTCTTT

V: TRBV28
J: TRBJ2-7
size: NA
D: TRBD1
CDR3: CASSSPTGGYEQYF
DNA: TGTGCCAGCAGTTCCCCGACAGGGGGCTACGAGCAGTACTTC

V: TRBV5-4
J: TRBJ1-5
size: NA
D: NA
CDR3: CASSIGEDQPQHF
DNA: TGTGCCAGCAGTATAGGGGAGGATCAGCCCCAGCATTTT

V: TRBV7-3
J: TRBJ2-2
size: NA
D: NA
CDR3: CASSLQQNTGELFF
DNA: TGTGCCAGCAGCTTACAACAGAACACCGGGGAGCTGTTTTTT

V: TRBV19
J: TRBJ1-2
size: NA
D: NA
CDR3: CASSIGEGRYGYTF
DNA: TGTGCCAGTAGTATAGGGGAGGGGCGCTATGGCTACACCTTC

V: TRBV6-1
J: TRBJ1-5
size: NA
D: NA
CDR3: CASGRQYDNQPQHF
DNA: TGTGCCAGCGGACGGCAATACGACAATCAGCCCCAGCATTTT

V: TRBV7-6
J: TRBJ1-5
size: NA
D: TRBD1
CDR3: CASSPGQTGQPQHF
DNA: TGTGCCAGCAGCCCGGGACAGACGGGTCAGCCCCAGCATTTT

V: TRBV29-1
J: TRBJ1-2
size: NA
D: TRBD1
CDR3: CSVEDPGTGRLGYTF
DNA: TGCAGCGTTGAAGATCCCGGGACAGGGCGTTTGGGCTACACCTTC

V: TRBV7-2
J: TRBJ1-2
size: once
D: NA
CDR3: CASSLSQNYGYTF
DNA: TGTGCCAGCAGCTTGAGTCAAAACTATGGCTACACCTTC

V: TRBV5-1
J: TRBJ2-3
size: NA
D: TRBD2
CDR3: CASSWNKLAYGGDTQYF
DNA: TGCGCCAGCAGCTGGAACAAACTAGCGTATGGGGGAGATACGCAGTATTTT

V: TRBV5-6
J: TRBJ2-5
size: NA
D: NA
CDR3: CASSLAGLGETQYF
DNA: TGTGCCAGCAGCTTGGCAGGGTTGGGAGAGACCCAGTACTTC

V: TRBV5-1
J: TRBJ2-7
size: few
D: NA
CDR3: CASSLTAGEQYF
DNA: TGCGCCAGCAGCCTGACAGCCGGGGAGCAGTACTTC

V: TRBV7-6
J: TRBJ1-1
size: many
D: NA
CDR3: CASSPEASNTEAFF
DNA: TGTGCCAGCAGTCCGGAGGCCTCGAACACTGAAGCTTTCTTT

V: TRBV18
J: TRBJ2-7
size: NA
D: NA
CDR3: CASSPTVTGYEQYF
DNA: TGTGCCAGCTCACCAACAGTTACCGGCTACGAGCAGTACTTC

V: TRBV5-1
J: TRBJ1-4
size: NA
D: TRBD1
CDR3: CASRQNLDRWATNEKLFF
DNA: TGCGCCAGCAGACAGAATTTGGACAGGTGGGCAACTAATGAAAAACTGTTTTTT

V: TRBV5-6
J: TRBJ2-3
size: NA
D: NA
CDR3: CASSLGGKDTQYF
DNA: TGTGCCAGCAGCTTGGGCGGGAAGGATACGCAGTATTTT

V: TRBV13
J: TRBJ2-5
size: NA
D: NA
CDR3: CASSQLSGVGETQYF
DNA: TGTGCCAGCAGCCAATTGTCAGGGGTTGGAGAGACCCAGTACTTC

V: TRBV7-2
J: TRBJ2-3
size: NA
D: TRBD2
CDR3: CASSLGAGVNRLTDTQYF
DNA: TGTGCCAGCAGCTTAGGAGCGGGAGTAAACCGACTCACAGATACGCAGTATTTT

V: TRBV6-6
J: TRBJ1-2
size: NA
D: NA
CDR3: CASSYSYEGGYTF
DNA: TGTGCCAGCAGTTACTCGTATGAGGGTGGCTACACCTTC

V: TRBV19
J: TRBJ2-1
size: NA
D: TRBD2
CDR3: CASSMVAGGLNEQFF
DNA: TGTGCCAGTAGTATGGTAGCGGGAGGTCTCAATGAGCAGTTCTTC

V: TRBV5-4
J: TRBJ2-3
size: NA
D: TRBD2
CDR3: CASRATSGRTDTQYF
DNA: TGTGCCAGCAGGGCGACTAGCGGGAGAACAGATACGCAGTATTTT

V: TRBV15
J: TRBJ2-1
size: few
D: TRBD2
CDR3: CATSFYGGAGGTNEQFF
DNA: TGTGCCACCAGCTTCTACGGGGGAGCGGGAGGGACAAATGAGCAGTTCTTC

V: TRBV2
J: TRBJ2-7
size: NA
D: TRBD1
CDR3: CANRPLGTGASYEQYF
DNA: TGTGCCAACCGGCCCCTCGGGACAGGGGCTTCCTACGAGCAGTACTTC

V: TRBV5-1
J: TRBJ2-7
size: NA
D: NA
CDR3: CASSLESSYSEQYF
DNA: TGCGCCAGCAGCTTGGAATCTAGTTATAGCGAGCAGTACTTC

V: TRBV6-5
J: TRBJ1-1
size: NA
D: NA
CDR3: CASSYSNRAGEAFF
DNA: TGTGCCAGCAGTTACTCGAACCGGGCCGGTGAAGCTTTCTTT

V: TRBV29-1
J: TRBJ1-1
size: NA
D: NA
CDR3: CSVDGLGVAEAFF
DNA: TGCAGCGTTGACGGCCTAGGAGTCGCTGAAGCTTTCTTT

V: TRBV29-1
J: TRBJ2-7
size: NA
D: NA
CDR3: CSVTSGYEQYF
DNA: TGCAGCGTTACGAGCGGCTACGAGCAGTACTTC

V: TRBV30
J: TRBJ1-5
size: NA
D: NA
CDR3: CAWSGGRTYSNQPQHF
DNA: TGTGCCTGGAGTGGAGGGCGGACCTATAGCAATCAGCCCCAGCATTTT

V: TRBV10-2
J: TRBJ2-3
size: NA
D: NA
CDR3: CASRLLDDGRGTQYF
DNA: TGCGCCAGCAGGCTATTGGACGACGGACGCGGTACGCAGTATTTT

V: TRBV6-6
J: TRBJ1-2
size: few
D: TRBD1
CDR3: CASSDRTGSYGYTF
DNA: TGTGCCAGCAGTGACCGGACAGGATCATATGGCTACACCTTC

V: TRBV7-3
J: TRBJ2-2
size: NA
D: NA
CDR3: CASSFGSRATGELFF
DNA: TGTGCCAGCAGCTTTGGCTCCCGGGCGACCGGGGAGCTGTTTTTT